The 10 T cell receptor beta chains presented below share a single source sample, sequenced in a study of CD8 T cells in ankylosing spondylitis. TCRdb reprocessed the 5' RACE reads with MiXCR, giving one entry per CDR3 protein. The sample consists of approximately 220,000 distinct CDR3 sequences, about 10% of them appearing once. The sample consisted of blood, either unsorted or a sorted T cell fraction (not recorded which). The origin of the receptors is a male donor with ankylosing spondylitis or in good health (not recorded which).

This clonotype was seen a few times. The V and J genes are TRBV28 and TRBJ1-5; D gene uncertain. The germline V gene has CDR1 MDHEN and CDR2 SYDVKM. Trimming removed 8 bases from V and 3 bases from J, with 17 bases in between. The CDR3 sequence is 15 residues long. The DNA of the CDR3 is TGTGCCAGCCAAAGCCGGGGAGGGATCAATCAGCCCCAGCATTTT. It translates to CASQSRGGINQPQHF.

As for this clonotype: At one boundary the junction diverges from the germline segment, which might be a read error. The rearrangement uses TRBV6-1 and TRBJ2-7; TRBD2 might be the D (6 bases). In germline, CDR1 is MNHNS, CDR2 SASEGT. The CDR3 loop spans 15 amino acids. DNA of the CDR3: TGTGCCAGCGGTGAACGGACGGGGGAGTCCTACGAGCAGTACTTC. The encoded protein is CASGERTGESYEQYF.

This clonotype was counted many times. The chain employs TRBV6-2 or TRBV6-3 and TRBJ2-7; TRBD1 matches at 10 bases. Looked up from germline, CDR1 is MNHEY and CDR2 is SVGEGT. The CDR3 loop spans 16 amino acids. V lost 6 bases to trimming and J lost 7 bases; unmatched junction nucleotides: 15. In DNA, the CDR3 is TGTGCCAGCAGCAAGACAGGGGGCGTCAAGCAAGGGGAGCAGTACTTC. As protein: CASSKTGGVKQGEQYF.

This clonotype was counted many times. This chain uses TRBV20-1 with TRBJ1-5; D call uncertain. Germline values: CDR1 DFQATT, CDR2 SNEGSKA (reference sequence). V lost 3 bases to trimming and J lost 6 bases, with 12 bases between them. This CDR3 has 13 amino acids. The CDR3 bases are TGCAGTGCTAGCGGGTACGCTGGTCAGCCCCAGCATTTT. Its protein product is CSASGYAGQPQHF.

This clonotype came up many times. The rearrangement joins TRBV12-3 or TRBV12-4 to TRBJ1-1; D is possibly TRBD1 (6 bases). V was pared by 6 bases and J by 1 base, with 12 bases between. The CDR3 totals 14 residues. CDR3 coding DNA: TGTGCCAGCAGAATGGGGGCGGCGAACACTGAAGCTTTCTTT. This gives the protein CASRMGAANTEAFF.

The table lists this clonotype with a few counts. This sequence joins TRBV7-2 and TRBJ2-1; D possibly corresponds to TRBD2 (6 bases). The length of the CDR3 is 15 residues. CDR1 SGHTA and CDR2 FQGNSA come from the germline V gene. V was clipped by 1 base and J by 7 bases, with 14 bases between them. CDR3 loop: CASSLGGALRNEQFF. DNA of the CDR3: TGTGCCAGCAGCTTAGGCGGGGCCCTTCGAAATGAGCAGTTCTTC.

This chain connects TRBV7-9 to TRBJ2-1; D unresolved. V was pared by 5 bases and J by 6 bases, with 11 bases between. Germline V gives CDR1 SEHNR, CDR2 FQNEAQ (reference sequence). The CDR3 has 13 residues. This CDR3 is CASSPRKGNEQFF. For the CDR3, the DNA is TGTGCCAGCAGCCCGAGAAAAGGCAATGAGCAGTTCTTC.

This clonotype has a count of ten or more. J is TRBJ2-7 and V is TRBV20-1, with 12 bases that match TRBD2. The V segment lost 6 bases and the J segment 3 bases; nucleotides outside the gene matches: 6. This CDR3 has 14 amino acids. Germline values: CDR1 DFQATT, CDR2 SNEGSKA (reference sequence). Here the CDR3 reads CSAPLAGGLYEQYF. CDR3 coding DNA: TGCAGTGCACCGCTAGCGGGGGGGCTCTACGAGCAGTACTTC.

In its sample, this clonotype was seen a few times. V and J are TRBV6-5 and TRBJ1-2; D remains unclear. Germline CDR1 is MNHEY and CDR2 is SVGAGI. This CDR3 comprises 16 residues. V was clipped by 0 bases and J by 4 bases, with 15 bases between them. CDR3 nucleotides: TGTGCCAGCAGTTACTCGGTCAGCCGAACGCTCTATGGCTACACCTTC. Protein sequence: CASSYSVSRTLYGYTF.

This clonotype has just a few counts. An end of the junction differs from the germline gene, which may be a read error. The chain links TRBV7-2 to TRBJ2-7, with 7 bases fitting TRBD1. Germline V gene lookup returns CDR1 SGHTA and CDR2 FQGNSA. CDR3 length: 11 residues. The CDR3 region is CASSLAWGQSF. The CDR3 nucleotides are TGTGCCAGCAGCTTAGCCTGGGGACAGTCCTTC.